The 2 T cell receptor beta chains below come from one sample, sequenced in a study of neurological immune-mediated disorders (dated by TCRdb to between 2017 and 2020). Library generation was performed with 5' RACE. TCRdb names Illumina HiSeq 2500 as the instrument used. TCRdb applied fastp at Q25 and MiXCR to the public reads, then kept only in-frame beta chains. Every distinct CDR3 protein forms one entry, paired with its most common genes and DNA. The sample yields 40,000 to 60,000 distinct CDR3 sequences; around 13% were counted once. The ten largest clonotypes hold 3.5% to 5% of the sample. The time point label corresponds to: longitudinal time-point 2. Source material: PBMCs. All receptors come from a male donor with HTLV-1-associated myelopathy (HAM/TSP).

This clonotype was recorded many times. The chain recombines TRBV3-1 with TRBJ2-5; D may be TRBD2 (5 bases). Trimming removed 5 bases at V and 5 bases at J, with 12 bases between. CDR3 length equals 13 residues. The V gene's germline CDR1 is LGHDT and CDR2 YNNKEL (reference sequence). The CDR3: CASSGSDRETQYF. The CDR3 DNA follows: TGTGCCAGCAGCGGTAGCGACCGGGAGACCCAGTACTTC.

This clonotype was seen repeatedly, ten times or more. The rearrangement uses TRBV5-5 and TRBJ2-7, with a tentative D call TRBD2 (7 bases). CDR1 is SGHKS, CDR2 YYEKEE, per germline (reference sequence). Trimming took 4 bases from V and 2 from J, leaving 16 bases between them. The CDR3 has 15 residues. The CDR3 protein is CASSRGGGIAYEQYF. CDR3 sequence (DNA): TGTGCCAGCAGCCGGGGAGGGGGGATCGCCTACGAGCAGTACTTC.